This T cell receptor (beta chain) was captured in a study of identical twins. This CDR3 has 17 residues. CDR1 is SGHRS and CDR2 is YFSETQ in the germline V gene. V was clipped by 4 bases and J by 4 bases; unmatched bases: 13. Many counts were recorded for this clonotype. Each cDNA held unique molecular identifiers, and template switching gave it a universal primer site. TCRdb fed the 5' RACE reads into MiXCR, producing one record per CDR3 protein. The sample lists approximately 280,000 distinct CDR3 sequences, about 8.3% occurring once. The donor group consisted entirely of healthy Caucasians. A further study also used this sample, focusing on yellow fever vaccine responses in identical twins.

Material for sequencing was memory (CD45RO+) T cells sorted from blood. The V and J genes are TRBV5-1 and TRBJ2-2; TRBD1 matches at 7 bases. The source of this sequence is a woman aged 18-35 years in good health. The CDR3 reads CASSETTRGLGTGELFF. The CDR3 DNA sequence: TGCGCCAGCAGCGAAACGACGAGGGGGCTGGGCACCGGGGAGCTGTTTTTT.